This T cell receptor beta chain comes out of a study of blood T cell repertoires in COVID-19 (TCRdb year 2020). For the study in its entirety: Samples covering the acute and convalescent phases of COVID-19 were provided by collaborators in the United States, Italy and Spain. The repertoires were made available in a free public database intended to serve as a resource for research on the immune response to SARS-CoV-2. HLA class I and class II types, where available, came from metadata supplied by the sample provider rather than from assay-based typing. The material from the prospective study consisted of cDNA or gDNA derived from T cells, B-cell-depleted T cells, or PBMCs. A de-identified subject ID, COVID-19 status, age in years and sex were almost always included in the sample metadata. Subjects who had been exposed to COVID-19, were actively infected with it, or had recovered from it provided the deeply sampled blood TCRbeta repertoires that made up the dataset. The samples were drawn from the first 160 participants of the ongoing ImmuneRACE study and from 1,254 subjects provided by 6 global collaborators.

Taken from the germline V gene (reference sequence), the CDR1 and CDR2 loops are MNHEY and SMNVEV. Including cysteine and phenylalanine, the CDR3 has 14 amino acids. Only CDR3 DNA remains: 42 bases, in frame from the first base. Here V drops 3 bases and J drops 6 bases, and the junction holds 4 bases not matched to any gene. The investigation overall reported the following: How much clinical and demographic metadata was included differed by source and by participant, and the metadata was provided uncurated.

Each collaborating institution followed its own protocols to collect whole blood in K2EDTA tubes. For TCRbeta analysis, collaborators shipped samples as frozen whole blood, isolated PBMCs, or DNA extracted from either of those sample types. As for this clone: The antigen it binds to is not known. It has no much larger one-base neighbor in the sample; base qualities were not kept.

The immunoSEQ Assay, a bias-controlled multiplex PCR, was used to amplify TCRbeta CDR3 regions from genomic DNA. The study's own analysis went as follows. The number of nucleated cells in each sample was estimated by amplification of reference gene primers within the assay. To quantify the absolute abundance of each unique TCRbeta CDR3 rearrangement, sequence reads were collapsed and filtered. For each sample, productive Simpson clonality was calculated as the square root of Simpson's diversity index over productive rearrangements. Drawn from immuneACCESS, this table holds only the in-frame rearrangements with V and J called that TCRdb kept. Clones are partly lost; checked studies trace under half to an unresolved V gene and leave the rest unexplained. V, J and clone size were drawn from that table, and D and trimming were deduced from the DNA. The sample table records over 100,000 clones; 70% to 90% of these occur just once. About 3% of the sample goes to the ten largest clones.

The source is a man aged 45 to 65 with active or convalescent COVID-19. The sequence joins TRBV27 to TRBJ2-1; 8 bases in the middle match TRBD1. The sample was peripheral blood. The CDR3 region: CASSFGQGFNEQFF. In nucleotides, the sequence is TGTGCCAGCAGTTTTGGACAGGGTTTCAATGAGCAGTTCTTC.